The entry below describes one T cell receptor (beta chain). Its antigen is currently unknown. These data come from a study of cytomegalovirus exposure and HLA in healthy donors. At the level of the study: The 120 or so validation repertoires used the same platform as the 650 to 850 first-cohort repertoires (as reported by a later analysis). The study's findings and limits: A list of approximately 150 TCR beta chains associated with cytomegalovirus was given. With high specificity and sensitivity, the classifier reportedly diagnosed cytomegalovirus status. Despite most TCR sequences being rare, some public TCRs occurred in many donors.

The table came from immunoSEQ multiplex PCR; TCRdb's copy has only in-frame clones and leaves some out. The table records about 280,000 clones, roughly 90% of them present only once. Trimming took 0 bases from V and 5 from J, leaving 21 bases between them. The CDR3 sequence is 18 residues long. Germline V gene data show CDR1 as SGDLS and CDR2 as YYNGEE. The rearrangement links TRBV9 to TRBJ2-1; D might be TRBD2 (7 bases). The TCR originated in a woman younger than 35 in good health and CMV-seronegative. The sample taken for sequencing was PBMCs. CDR3 loop: CASSVEVGGLADHNEQFF. The CDR3 nucleotides read TGTGCCAGCAGCGTAGAGGTGGGGGGGCTAGCGGACCACAATGAGCAGTTCTTC.